This section outlines one TCR beta chain sequence together with its context. Its antigen remains unidentified. RNA extraction gave at least 5 micrograms of total RNA per sample. The entry originates in a study of blood T cells in healthy people across ages. Points from the study as a whole: Calculation of diversity from one million T cells yielded estimates considered to be underestimates.

V shed 4 bases and J shed 7 bases, with 8 bases lying between them. This CDR3 region has 13 residues. CDR1 is LNHNV, CDR2 YYDKDF, per germline (reference sequence). Through a sample-barcoded 5' primer and a J-beta primer mix, a second PCR was run for 7 to 11 cycles. TCRdb re-called the 5' RACE reads through MiXCR, storing one row per CDR3 protein. The table includes about 760,000 distinct CDR3 sequences, approximately 53% detected once. The specimen sequenced was blood. The rearrangement joins TRBV15 to TRBJ1-6; the D gene is possibly TRBD1 (5 bases). This clonotype was obtained from a man aged 35-49 years in good health. CDR3 nucleotide sequence: TGTGCCACCAGCACTCAGGGCAATTCACCCCTCCACTTT. This sequence encodes CATSTQGNSPLHF.